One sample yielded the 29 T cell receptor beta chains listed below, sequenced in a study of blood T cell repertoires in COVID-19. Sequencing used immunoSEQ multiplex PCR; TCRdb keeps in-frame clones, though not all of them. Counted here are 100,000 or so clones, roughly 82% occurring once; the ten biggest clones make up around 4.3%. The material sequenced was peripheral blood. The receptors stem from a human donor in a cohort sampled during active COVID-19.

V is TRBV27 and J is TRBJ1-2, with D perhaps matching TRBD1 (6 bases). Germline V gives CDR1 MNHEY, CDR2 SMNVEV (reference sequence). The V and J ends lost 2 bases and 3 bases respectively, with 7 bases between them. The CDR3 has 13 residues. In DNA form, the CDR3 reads TGTGCCAGCAGTTTACAGGGGTACTATGGCTACACCTTC. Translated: CASSLQGYYGYTF.

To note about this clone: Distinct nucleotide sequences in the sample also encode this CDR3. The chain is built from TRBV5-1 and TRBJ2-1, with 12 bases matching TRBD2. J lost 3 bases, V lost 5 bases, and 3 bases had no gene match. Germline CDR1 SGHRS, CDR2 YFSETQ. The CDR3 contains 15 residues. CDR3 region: CASSLAGGNYNEQFF. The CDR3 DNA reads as TGCGCCAGCAGTCTAGCGGGGGGGAACTACAATGAGCAGTTCTTC.

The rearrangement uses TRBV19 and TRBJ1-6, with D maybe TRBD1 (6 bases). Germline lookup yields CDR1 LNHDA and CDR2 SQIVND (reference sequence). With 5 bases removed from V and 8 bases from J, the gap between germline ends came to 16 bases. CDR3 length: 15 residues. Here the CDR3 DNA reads TGTGCCAGTAGTCCTCGGACAGAAGTTTATTCACCCCTCCACTTT. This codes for CASSPRTEVYSPLHF.

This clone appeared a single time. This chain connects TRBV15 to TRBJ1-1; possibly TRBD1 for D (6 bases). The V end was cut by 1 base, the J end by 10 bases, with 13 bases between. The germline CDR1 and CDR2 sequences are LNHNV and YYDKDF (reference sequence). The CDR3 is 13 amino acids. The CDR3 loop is CATSRVPGQLAFF. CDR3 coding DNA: TGTGCCACCAGCAGAGTCCCCGGACAGCTAGCTTTCTTT.

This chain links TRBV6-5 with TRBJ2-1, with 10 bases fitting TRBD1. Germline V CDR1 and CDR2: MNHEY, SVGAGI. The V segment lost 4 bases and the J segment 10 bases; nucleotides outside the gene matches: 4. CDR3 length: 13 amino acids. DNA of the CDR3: TGTGCCAGCAGTTTGACAGGGGGCTGGGAGCAGTTCTTC. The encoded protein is CASSLTGGWEQFF.

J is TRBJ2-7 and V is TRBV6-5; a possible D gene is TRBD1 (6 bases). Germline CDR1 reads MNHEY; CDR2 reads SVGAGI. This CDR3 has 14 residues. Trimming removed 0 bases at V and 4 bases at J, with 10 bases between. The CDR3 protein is CASSYSRGKYEQYF. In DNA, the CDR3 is TGTGCCAGCAGTTACTCGAGGGGGAAGTACGAGCAGTACTTC.

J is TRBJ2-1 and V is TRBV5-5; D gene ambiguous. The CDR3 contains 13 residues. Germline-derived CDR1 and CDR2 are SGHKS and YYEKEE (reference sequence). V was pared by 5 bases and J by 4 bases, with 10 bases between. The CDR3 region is CASRPSGYNEQFF. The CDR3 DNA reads TGTGCCAGCAGACCGTCCGGTTACAATGAGCAGTTCTTC. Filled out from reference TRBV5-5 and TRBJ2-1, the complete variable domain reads DAGVTQSPTHLIKTRGQQVTLRCSPISGHKSVSWYQQVLGQGPQFIFQYYEKEERGRGNFPDRFSARQFPNYSSELNVNALLLGDSALYLCASRPSGYNEQFFGPGTRLTVL.

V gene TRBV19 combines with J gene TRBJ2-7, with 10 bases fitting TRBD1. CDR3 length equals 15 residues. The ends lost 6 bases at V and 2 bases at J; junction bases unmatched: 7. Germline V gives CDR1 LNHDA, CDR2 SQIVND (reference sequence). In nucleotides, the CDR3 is TGTGCCAGTAGGGACGGGACAGGGGCAACCTACGAGCAGTACTTC. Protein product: CASRDGTGATYEQYF.

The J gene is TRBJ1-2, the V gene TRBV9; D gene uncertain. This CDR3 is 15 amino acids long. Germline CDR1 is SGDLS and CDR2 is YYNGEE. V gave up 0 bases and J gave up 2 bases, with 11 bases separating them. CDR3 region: CASSVAYGSNYGYTF. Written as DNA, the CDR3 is TGTGCCAGCAGCGTAGCTTATGGGAGCAACTATGGCTACACCTTC.

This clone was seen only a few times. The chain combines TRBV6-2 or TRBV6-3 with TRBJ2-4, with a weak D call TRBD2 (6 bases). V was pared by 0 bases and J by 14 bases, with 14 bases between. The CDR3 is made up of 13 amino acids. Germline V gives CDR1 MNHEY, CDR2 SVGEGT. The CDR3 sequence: CASSYSWGRPKYF. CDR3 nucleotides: TGTGCCAGCAGTTACTCTTGGGGGAGGCCCAAGTACTTC.

DNA for the CDR3: TGTGCCAGCAGCGGTAGCGGATACACCGGGGAGCTGTTTTTT. Protein sequence: CASSGSGYTGELFF. The chain combines TRBV9 with TRBJ2-2; D might be TRBD2 (6 bases). This CDR3 has 14 residues. V was trimmed by 3 bases and J by 3 bases, leaving 9 bases between them. Germline lookup yields CDR1 SGDLS and CDR2 YYNGEE.

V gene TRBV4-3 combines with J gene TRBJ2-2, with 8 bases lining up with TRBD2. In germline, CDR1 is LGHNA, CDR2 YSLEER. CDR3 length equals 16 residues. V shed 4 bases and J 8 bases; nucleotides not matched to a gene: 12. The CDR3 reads CASSPTWAGGRGELFF. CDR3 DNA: TGCGCCAGCAGCCCGACCTGGGCGGGGGGCCGGGGGGAGCTGTTTTTT.

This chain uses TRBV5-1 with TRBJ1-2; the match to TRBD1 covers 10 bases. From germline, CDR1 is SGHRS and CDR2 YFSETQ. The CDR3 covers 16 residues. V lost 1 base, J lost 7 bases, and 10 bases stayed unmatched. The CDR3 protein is CASSLMSGTGDGGYTF. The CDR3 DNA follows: TGCGCCAGCAGCTTGATGTCGGGGACAGGGGATGGTGGCTACACCTTC.

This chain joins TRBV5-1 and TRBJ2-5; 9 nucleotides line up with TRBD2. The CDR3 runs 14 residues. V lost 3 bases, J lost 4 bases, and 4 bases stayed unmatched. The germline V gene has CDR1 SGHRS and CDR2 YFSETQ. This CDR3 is CASSSDSGGETQYF. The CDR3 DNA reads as TGCGCCAGCAGCTCAGATAGCGGGGGAGAGACCCAGTACTTC.

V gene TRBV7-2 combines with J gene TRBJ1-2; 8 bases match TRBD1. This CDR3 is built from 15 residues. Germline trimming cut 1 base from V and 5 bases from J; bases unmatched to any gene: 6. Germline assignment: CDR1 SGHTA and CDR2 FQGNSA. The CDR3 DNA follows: TGTGCCAGCAGCTTAGATTCAGGGGGCCTATATGGCTACACCTTC. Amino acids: CASSLDSGGLYGYTF.

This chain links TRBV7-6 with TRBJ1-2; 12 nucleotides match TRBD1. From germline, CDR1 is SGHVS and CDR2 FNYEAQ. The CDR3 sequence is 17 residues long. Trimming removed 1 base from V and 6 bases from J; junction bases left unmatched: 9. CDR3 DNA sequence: TGTGCCAGCAGCTTAGTCGCGGGACAGGGGGCGCCGGATGGCTACACCTTC. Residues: CASSLVAGQGAPDGYTF.

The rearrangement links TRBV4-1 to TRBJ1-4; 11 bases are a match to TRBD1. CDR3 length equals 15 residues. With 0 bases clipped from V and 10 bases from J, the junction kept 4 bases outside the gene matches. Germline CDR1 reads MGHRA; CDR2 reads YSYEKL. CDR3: CASSQEGTGGAKLFF. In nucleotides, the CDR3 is TGCGCCAGCAGCCAAGAAGGGACAGGGGGGGCAAAACTGTTTTTT.

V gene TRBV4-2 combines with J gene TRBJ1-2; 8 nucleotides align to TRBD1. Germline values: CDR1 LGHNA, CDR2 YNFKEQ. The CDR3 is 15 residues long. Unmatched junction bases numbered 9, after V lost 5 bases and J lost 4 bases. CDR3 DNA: TGTGCCAGCAGCTCGGACAGGGCCGAGAGCTATGGCTACACCTTC. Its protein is CASSSDRAESYGYTF.

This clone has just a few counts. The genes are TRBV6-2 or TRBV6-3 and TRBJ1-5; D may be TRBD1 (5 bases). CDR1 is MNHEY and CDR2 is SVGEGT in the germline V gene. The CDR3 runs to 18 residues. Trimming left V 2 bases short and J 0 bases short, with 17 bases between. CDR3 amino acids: CASSYLGQGPNSNQPQHF. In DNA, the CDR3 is TGTGCCAGCAGTTACCTAGGACAAGGCCCCAATAGCAATCAGCCCCAGCATTTT.

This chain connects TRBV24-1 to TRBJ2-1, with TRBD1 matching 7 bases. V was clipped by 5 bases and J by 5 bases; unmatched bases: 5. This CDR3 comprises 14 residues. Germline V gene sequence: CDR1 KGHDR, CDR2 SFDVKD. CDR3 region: CATSVGRGNNEQFF. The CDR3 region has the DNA TGTGCCACCAGTGTGGGCAGGGGGAACAATGAGCAGTTCTTC.

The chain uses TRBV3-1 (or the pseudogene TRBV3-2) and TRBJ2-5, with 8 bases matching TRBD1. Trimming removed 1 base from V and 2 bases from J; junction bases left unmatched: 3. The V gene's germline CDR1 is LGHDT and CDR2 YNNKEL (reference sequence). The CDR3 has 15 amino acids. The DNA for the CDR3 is TGTGCCAGCAGCCAAGGAACAGGGGGGCAAGAGACCCAGTACTTC. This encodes CASSQGTGGQETQYF.

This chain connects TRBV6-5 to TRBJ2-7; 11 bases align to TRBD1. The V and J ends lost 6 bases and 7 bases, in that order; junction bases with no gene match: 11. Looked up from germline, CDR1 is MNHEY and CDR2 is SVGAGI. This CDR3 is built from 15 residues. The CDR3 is CASSSRTGGLGEQYF. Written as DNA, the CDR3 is TGTGCCAGCAGCTCCCGGACAGGGGGCCTGGGTGAGCAGTACTTC.

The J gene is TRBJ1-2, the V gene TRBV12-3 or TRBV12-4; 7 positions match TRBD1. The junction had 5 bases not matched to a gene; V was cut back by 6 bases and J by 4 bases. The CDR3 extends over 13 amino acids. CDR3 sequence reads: CASRPTGTYGYTF. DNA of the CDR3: TGTGCCAGCAGGCCGACAGGGACCTATGGCTACACCTTC.

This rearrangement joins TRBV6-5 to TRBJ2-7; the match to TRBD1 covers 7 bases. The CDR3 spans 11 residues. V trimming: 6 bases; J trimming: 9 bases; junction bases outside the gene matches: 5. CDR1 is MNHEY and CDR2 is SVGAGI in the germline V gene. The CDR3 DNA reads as TGTGCCAGCAGAACAGGGGTGGTGCAGTACTTC. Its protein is CASRTGVVQYF.

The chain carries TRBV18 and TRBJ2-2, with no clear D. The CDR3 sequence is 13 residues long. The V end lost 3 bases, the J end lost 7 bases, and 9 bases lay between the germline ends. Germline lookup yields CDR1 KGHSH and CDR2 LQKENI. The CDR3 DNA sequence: TGTGCCAGCTCACCCCGAGAGGACGGGGAGCTGTTTTTT. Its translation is CASSPREDGELFF.

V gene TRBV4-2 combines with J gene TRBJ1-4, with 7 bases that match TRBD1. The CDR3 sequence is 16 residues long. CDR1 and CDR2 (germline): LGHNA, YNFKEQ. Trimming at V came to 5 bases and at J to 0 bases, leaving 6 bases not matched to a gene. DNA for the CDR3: TGTGCCAGCAGCATGGGACAGAGTGCAACTAATGAAAAACTGTTTTTT. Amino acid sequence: CASSMGQSATNEKLFF.

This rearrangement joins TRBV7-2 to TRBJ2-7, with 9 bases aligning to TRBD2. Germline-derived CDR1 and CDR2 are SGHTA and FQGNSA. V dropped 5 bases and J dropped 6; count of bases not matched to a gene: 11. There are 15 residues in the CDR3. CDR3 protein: CASSPRGPSGAEQYF. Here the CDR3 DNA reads TGTGCCAGCAGCCCCCGGGGTCCTAGCGGGGCCGAGCAGTACTTC.

CDR3 nucleotides: TGTGCCAGCAGTCCATTAACGCCGCGGAGAAGCACAGATACGCAGTATTTT. It is translated as CASSPLTPRRSTDTQYF. The V gene is TRBV6-2 or TRBV6-3, the J gene TRBJ2-3; no definite D call. With 5 bases removed from V and 0 bases from J, the gap between germline ends came to 18 bases. In germline, CDR1 is MNHEY, CDR2 SVGEGT. The CDR3 is made up of 17 amino acids.

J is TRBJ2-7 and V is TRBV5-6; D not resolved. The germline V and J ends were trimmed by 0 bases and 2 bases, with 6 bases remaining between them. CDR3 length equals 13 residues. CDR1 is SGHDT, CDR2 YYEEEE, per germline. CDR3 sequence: CASSLGSTYEQYF. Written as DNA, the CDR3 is TGTGCCAGCAGCTTGGGCAGTACCTACGAGCAGTACTTC.